The clone carrying this T cell receptor beta chain was seen only a few times. Its antigen is unidentified. Assay used: immunoSEQ multiplex PCR; TCRdb lists only in-frame clones, some missing. The sample includes roughly 170,000 clones, less than 95% of them seen just once. The data were taken from a study of T cell responses to AZD1222 COVID-19 vaccine. Study-level points and caveats: Among spike-specific TCRs, nearly half reportedly target unmutated variant regions.

The CDR3 is made up of 15 amino acids. CDR1 and CDR2 (germline): MGHDK, SYGVNS. V lost 0 bases, J lost 8 bases, and 14 bases lay in between. The rearrangement uses TRBV25-1 and TRBJ1-3; D is possibly TRBD1 (6 bases). Sequences were derived from peripheral blood, sampled on day 0 of AZD1222 vaccination. The receptor was isolated from an adult in good health. The CDR3 DNA follows: TGTGCCAGCAGTGAATATAGGGGGGGCGCAGACACCATATATTTT. Translated, it gives CASSEYRGGADTIYF.